This entry lists 22 T cell receptor beta chains sequenced from one sample in a study of shared clonotypes between healthy human individuals. Data came from immunoSEQ multiplex PCR; TCRdb stores just in-frame clones and leaves some out. The data hold more than 2,000,000 clones, with approximately 95% observed a single time. The sequenced sample was naive CD4+ T cells from PBMCs. Subset here: CD45RA+ positively selected. All receptors derive from a young man in good health. Some clones in this sample may be carry-over from other donors' samples.

This rearrangement joins TRBV28 to TRBJ2-7; D remains ambiguous. V was cut by 3 bases and J by 6 bases, with 12 bases left in between. This CDR3 comprises 13 residues. Germline CDR1 MDHEN, CDR2 SYDVKM. This CDR3 is CASSLGGPSEQYF. DNA for the CDR3: TGTGCCAGCAGTTTGGGCGGACCCTCCGAGCAGTACTTC. Complete variable domain (other parts from reference TRBV28 and TRBJ2-7): DVKVTQSSRYLVKRTGEKVFLECVQDMDHENMFWYRQDPGLGLRLIYFSYDVKMKEKGDIPEGYSVSREKKERFSLILESASTNQTSMYLCASSLGGPSEQYFGPGTRLTVT.

This clone was recorded only once. This chain uses TRBV27 with TRBJ2-1, with TRBD2 matching over 7 bases. The CDR3 is 16 residues long. The germline gives CDR1 MNHEY, CDR2 SMNVEV (reference sequence). With 4 bases clipped from V and 2 bases from J, the junction kept 8 bases outside the gene matches. CDR3: CASSSVLLAAYNEQFF. CDR3 DNA sequence: TGTGCCAGCAGTTCAGTCCTCCTAGCGGCCTACAATGAGCAGTTCTTC.

This clone has just one count. The chain combines TRBV5-1 with TRBJ2-2; D possibly corresponds to TRBD2 (5 bases). This CDR3 is built from 16 residues. Trimming shortened V by 0 bases and J by 5 bases, and 14 bases separated the two germline ends. CDR1 and CDR2 from the germline V gene are SGHRS and YFSETQ. The CDR3 bases are TGCGCCAGCAGCTTGGCACTACTGCCGGGGACCGGGGAGCTGTTTTTT. Its translation: CASSLALLPGTGELFF.

The chain carries TRBV18 and TRBJ2-3; D call uncertain. This CDR3 has 14 residues. CDR1 is KGHSH and CDR2 is LQKENI in the germline V gene. Trimming took off 3 bases at V and 5 bases at J, with 12 bases between the two ends. The CDR3 sequence: CASSPPGLGDTQYF. The CDR3 bases are TGTGCCAGCTCACCGCCAGGTTTGGGAGATACGCAGTATTTT.

The genes are TRBV18 and TRBJ2-7; 9 bases align to TRBD1. Looked up from germline, CDR1 is KGHSH and CDR2 is LQKENI. The junction had 5 bases not matched to a gene; V was cut back by 4 bases and J by 4 bases. The CDR3 contains 14 residues. The CDR3 spells CASSRTGDSYEQYF. In DNA, the CDR3 is TGTGCCAGCTCACGGACAGGGGACTCATACGAGCAGTACTTC.

V gene TRBV5-1 combines with J gene TRBJ2-3; D unresolved. The CDR3 is made up of 15 amino acids. With 2 bases removed from V and 1 base from J, the gap between germline ends came to 11 bases. Germline V lookup: CDR1 SGHRS, CDR2 YFSETQ. The DNA of the CDR3 is TGCGCCAGCAGCTTCGCGCGGCTCGGCACAGATACGCAGTATTTT. Its protein product is CASSFARLGTDTQYF.

The chain couples TRBV25-1 to TRBJ2-7; 7 bases line up with TRBD1. Germline V CDR1 and CDR2: MGHDK, SYGVNS. V dropped 6 bases and J dropped 3; count of bases not matched to a gene: 8. The CDR3 extends over 14 amino acids. The DNA for the CDR3 is TGTGCCAGCAGGCCGGAACAGGGGATCTACGAGCAGTACTTC. As protein: CASRPEQGIYEQYF.

The rearrangement uses TRBV28 and TRBJ2-7; D is perhaps TRBD1 (6 bases). Germline CDR1 MDHEN, CDR2 SYDVKM. The CDR3 is 15 residues long. V was pared by 10 bases and J by 1 base, with 20 bases between. CDR3 region: CATFPGQGRSYEQYF. The CDR3 DNA sequence: TGTGCCACCTTCCCCGGGCAGGGGCGGTCCTACGAGCAGTACTTC.

Worth noting for this clone: This same CDR3 is encoded by further DNA sequences in the sample. V and J are TRBV7-2 and TRBJ2-3; D may be TRBD2 (6 bases). Germline values: CDR1 SGHTA, CDR2 FQGNSA. V was trimmed by 5 bases and J by 3 bases, leaving 9 bases between them. This CDR3 region has 13 residues. DNA for the CDR3: TGTGCCAGCAGCCCGACTAGGACAGATACGCAGTATTTT. Protein: CASSPTRTDTQYF.

The chain has TRBV7-2 and TRBJ1-5; D might be TRBD1 (5 bases). Trimming removed 0 bases at V and 4 bases at J, with 13 bases between. The germline CDR1 and CDR2 sequences are SGHTA and FQGNSA. This CDR3 has 16 residues. DNA for the CDR3: TGTGCCAGCAGCTTAGCGGTCCCTTGGGGGAATCAGCCCCAGCATTTT. It encodes CASSLAVPWGNQPQHF.

The count of this clone is one. The chain employs TRBV7-9 and TRBJ2-2; tentative D call: TRBD2 (6 bases). The length of the CDR3 is 17 residues. With 1 base removed from V and 4 bases from J, the gap between germline ends came to 16 bases. CDR1 is SEHNR, CDR2 FQNEAQ, per germline (reference sequence). The CDR3: CASSLGGGLPSTGELFF. The CDR3 DNA is TGTGCCAGCAGCTTAGGGGGAGGTCTCCCCAGCACCGGGGAGCTGTTTTTT.

Comments on this clone: This may stem from a read error, because a much larger clone lies one nucleotide away. The same CDR3 arises from other DNA sequences in this sample as well. The CDR3: CASRLNTEAFF. Here the CDR3 DNA reads TGTGCCAGCAGGCTGAACACTGAAGCTTTCTTT. This sequence joins TRBV6-1 and TRBJ1-1; no definite D call. The V gene lost 6 bases and the J gene lost 0 bases, with 2 bases spanning the gap. Germline CDR1 MNHNS, CDR2 SASEGT. This CDR3 has 11 residues.

The chain couples TRBV28 to TRBJ1-2, with D possibly matching TRBD1 (6 bases). This CDR3 is built from 18 residues. Germline CDR1 MDHEN, CDR2 SYDVKM. V was cut by 5 bases and J by 2 bases, with 24 bases left in between. The CDR3 nucleotides are TGTGCCAGCAGTCGCCCTATCGGACAGCGGGTTAGGAACTATGGCTACACCTTC. It yields the protein CASSRPIGQRVRNYGYTF.

The V and J genes are TRBV28 and TRBJ2-7, with D possibly TRBD1 on 6 matching bases. Trimming left V 7 bases short and J 3 bases short, with 16 bases between. Germline loops: CDR1 MDHEN, CDR2 SYDVKM. The CDR3 covers 14 residues. The chain's CDR3 is CASTPRAGVYEQYF. The DNA of the CDR3 is TGTGCCAGCACCCCACGGGCAGGGGTCTACGAGCAGTACTTC.

The chain has TRBV7-2 and TRBJ2-3; D is uncertain. CDR3 size: 15 residues. The germline V gene has CDR1 SGHTA and CDR2 FQGNSA. V was trimmed by 2 bases and J by 6 bases, leaving 15 bases between them. The CDR3 protein is CASSLFGLTPDTQYF. CDR3 sequence (DNA): TGTGCCAGCAGCTTATTTGGGCTAACCCCGGATACGCAGTATTTT.

The chain is built from TRBV5-1 and TRBJ2-2, with 11 bases lining up with TRBD2. Per the germline V gene, CDR1 is SGHRS and CDR2 is YFSETQ. The CDR3 length is 16 residues. Trimming cost V 0 bases and J 7 bases; bases outside gene matches: 5. CDR3 sequence: CASSLGASGRIGELFF. CDR3 DNA sequence: TGCGCCAGCAGCTTGGGTGCTAGCGGGAGGATCGGGGAGCTGTTTTTT. Supplemented by reference TRBV5-1 and TRBJ2-2, the full variable domain reads KAGVTQTPRYLIKTRGQQVTLSCSPISGHRSVSWYQQTPGQGLQFLFEYFSETQRNKGNFPGRFSGRQFSNSRSEMNVSTLELGDSALYLCASSLGASGRIGELFFGEGSRLTVL.

The chain joins TRBV10-3 to TRBJ2-2; possibly TRBD1 for D (7 bases). The V gene's germline CDR1 is ENHRY and CDR2 SYGVKD. Trimming removed 10 bases at V and 1 base at J, with 13 bases between. This CDR3 has 14 residues. DNA of the CDR3: TGTGCCACCGGGGGACAGCTGAACACCGGGGAGCTGTTTTTT. Its protein is CATGGQLNTGELFF.

The chain is built from TRBV19 and TRBJ1-1; perhaps TRBD1 as D (5 bases). CDR3 length: 15 residues. Germline lookup yields CDR1 LNHDA and CDR2 SQIVND (reference sequence). Trimming stripped 8 bases from V and 6 bases from J, with 22 bases between. The chain's CDR3 is CASFRSSRGTPEAFF. In nucleotides, the CDR3 is TGTGCCAGTTTCCGTAGCAGTCGGGGGACCCCTGAAGCTTTCTTT.

V and J are TRBV28 and TRBJ2-6; the D is unclear. Germline V CDR1 and CDR2: MDHEN, SYDVKM. CDR3 length: 13 amino acids. With 6 bases removed from V and 4 bases from J, the gap between germline ends came to 7 bases. The CDR3 spells CASSPWGANVLTF. In DNA, the CDR3 is TGTGCCAGCAGCCCGTGGGGGGCCAACGTCCTGACTTTC.

For this clone: Other DNA sequences in the same sample also yield this CDR3. The rearrangement links TRBV5-4 to TRBJ1-3; D gene unclear. The germline gives CDR1 SGHNT, CDR2 YYREEE (reference sequence). CDR3 length: 12 amino acids. Trimming removed 0 bases at V and 4 bases at J, with 2 bases between. This chain's CDR3 is CASSLGGNTIYF. The CDR3 DNA reads as TGTGCCAGCAGCTTGGGCGGAAACACCATATATTTT.

Details on this clone: Within the sample, other DNA sequences also encode this same CDR3. V gene TRBV28 combines with J gene TRBJ1-2; D is ambiguous. This CDR3 is 12 amino acids long. Trimming stripped 4 bases from V and 0 bases from J, with 3 bases between. Germline CDR1 MDHEN, CDR2 SYDVKM. The CDR3 DNA reads TGTGCCAGCAGTTCTCCTAACTATGGCTACACCTTC. It is translated as CASSSPNYGYTF.

A word on this clone: Other DNA sequences in the sample encode the same CDR3. The V gene is TRBV7-2, the J gene TRBJ2-3; the match to TRBD1 covers 7 bases. The CDR3 runs 15 residues. V dropped 3 bases and J dropped 0; count of bases not matched to a gene: 3. Per the germline V gene, CDR1 is SGHTA and CDR2 is FQGNSA. The CDR3 sequence is CASSLRGPSTDTQYF. The CDR3 nucleotides are TGTGCCAGCAGCTTGAGGGGGCCTAGCACAGATACGCAGTATTTT.